Below, 15 T cell receptor beta chains from the same sample are listed, as sequenced in a study of blood T cell repertoires in COVID-19. TCRdb's copy holds only in-frame clones and misses some; the assay was immunoSEQ multiplex PCR. The sample holds approximately 450,000 clones, roughly 90% seen once. Sequencing input: peripheral blood. Source of these receptors: a woman between 25 and 40 years old with acute or convalescent COVID-19.

The chain links TRBV30 to TRBJ1-5, with 11 bases fitting TRBD1. CDR1 and CDR2 (germline): GTSNPN, SVGIG (reference sequence). J gave up 6 bases and V 3 bases, and 4 bases lay outside the gene matches. This CDR3 has 14 amino acids. CDR3 sequence reads: CAWRGQGESQPQHF. DNA for the CDR3: TGTGCCTGGAGGGGACAGGGGGAGAGTCAGCCCCAGCATTTT.

The chain is built from TRBV7-6 and TRBJ1-6, with 9 bases that match TRBD1. This CDR3 contains 15 residues. J was trimmed by 8 bases and V by 3 bases; bases with no gene match: 5. Germline assignment: CDR1 SGHVS and CDR2 FNYEAQ. The CDR3 protein is CASSLAGQGYSPLHF. For the CDR3, the DNA is TGTGCCAGCAGCTTGGCGGGACAGGGCTATTCACCCCTCCACTTT.

This chain joins TRBV10-3 and TRBJ1-2; D is unclear. Germline V gene sequence: CDR1 ENHRY, CDR2 SYGVKD. The CDR3 has 14 residues. Trimming removed 7 bases from V and 4 bases from J, with 16 bases in between. The CDR3 nucleotides read TGTGCCATCACCCGGGATCTGGGAAGCTATGGCTACACCTTC. Residues: CAITRDLGSYGYTF.

The chain has TRBV18 and TRBJ2-7; TRBD1 aligns across 10 bases. The CDR3 consists of 14 residues. From germline, CDR1 is KGHSH and CDR2 LQKENI. V lost 3 bases to trimming and J lost 5 bases; unmatched junction nucleotides: 4. DNA for the CDR3: TGTGCCAGCTCACCCGGGACAGGGGTGCACGAGCAGTACTTC. Translating gives CASSPGTGVHEQYF.

The V and J genes are TRBV28 and TRBJ2-7, with D tentatively TRBD2 (5 bases). Germline CDR1 reads MDHEN; CDR2 reads SYDVKM. This CDR3 contains 17 residues. Trimming removed 5 bases at V and 6 bases at J, with 26 bases between. The DNA for the CDR3 is TGTGCCAGCAGTGCGCCGTTAGCGAGACCTCTTTTTCGCGAGCAGTACTTC. Translating it yields CASSAPLARPLFREQYF.

The chain links TRBV27 to TRBJ1-5; a weak D match, TRBD1 (6 bases). Germline CDR1 reads MNHEY; CDR2 reads SMNVEV (reference sequence). The V end lost 6 bases, the J end lost 7 bases, and 19 bases lay between the germline ends. CDR3 length equals 15 residues. The CDR3 protein is CASRPVAGGGQPQHF. DNA of the CDR3: TGTGCCAGCAGGCCAGTCGCGGGAGGGGGACAGCCCCAGCATTTT.

The chain combines TRBV6-5 with TRBJ2-4; 9 bases map to TRBD1. The CDR3 length is 14 residues. CDR1 is MNHEY, CDR2 SVGAGI, per germline. The V gene end was trimmed by 11 bases and the J gene end by 1 base; junction bases not matched to a gene: 6. The CDR3, as DNA: TGTGCCGGACGACAGGGGGAGGCCAAAAACATTCAGTACTTC. Translation: CAGRQGEAKNIQYF.

In its sample, this clone was seen once. This rearrangement joins TRBV19 to TRBJ1-2, with TRBD1 identical over 9 bases. Unmatched junction bases numbered 3, after V lost 6 bases and J lost 7 bases. Germline CDR1 reads LNHDA; CDR2 reads SQIVND (reference sequence). The CDR3 has 12 residues. CDR3 DNA: TGTGCCAGTAGCAGGACAGGGGCTGGCTACACCTTC. Translated, it gives CASSRTGAGYTF.

This chain uses TRBV18 with TRBJ1-5, with D possibly matching TRBD1 (5 bases). CDR3 length: 12 amino acids. V lost 6 bases to trimming and J lost 7 bases, with 10 bases between them. Germline V CDR1 and CDR2: KGHSH, LQKENI. The CDR3 DNA follows: TGTGCCAGCTCGGGCCCAGGGCAGCCCCAGCATTTT. It yields the protein CASSGPGQPQHF.

On this clone itself: The junction departs from the called germline gene at one end, perhaps through a read error. As DNA, the CDR3 is TGCGCCAGCAGCTTGGATCCAGGGCCCCCGATTGCCTTC. Residues: CASSLDPGPPIAF. This rearrangement joins TRBV5-1 to TRBJ1-2, with D maybe TRBD1 (5 bases). CDR1 and CDR2 from the germline V gene are SGHRS and YFSETQ. The CDR3 is made up of 13 amino acids.

The J gene is TRBJ1-1, the V gene TRBV21-1. TRBV21-1 is a pseudogene. The CDR3 is made up of 16 amino acids. The CDR3 bases are TGTGCCAGCAGTGCCAAGCGGTATTTTATGAACACTGAAGCTTTCTTT. This gives the protein CASSAKRYFMNTEAFF.

Only one count was recorded for this clone. This rearrangement joins TRBV30 to TRBJ1-6; TRBD1 aligns across 7 bases. Germline CDR1 reads GTSNPN; CDR2 reads SVGIG (reference sequence). V lost 7 bases to trimming and J lost 8 bases; unmatched junction nucleotides: 5. CDR3 size: 12 residues. In DNA, the CDR3 is TGTGCCTTAAAAACAGGGGATTCACCCCTCCACTTT. As protein: CALKTGDSPLHF.

The chain couples TRBV6-5 to TRBJ2-7; 8 bases fit TRBD1. CDR1 MNHEY and CDR2 SVGAGI come from the germline V gene. Trimming cost V 7 bases and J 6 bases; bases outside gene matches: 11. The CDR3 loop spans 14 amino acids. The CDR3 bases are TGTGCCAGCACCGGAGACAGGGGCTCGGGCGAGCAGTACTTC. Its protein is CASTGDRGSGEQYF.

The chain recombines TRBV7-8 with TRBJ2-5, with D tentatively TRBD2 (5 bases). In germline, CDR1 is SGHVS, CDR2 FQNEAQ. V was cut by 1 base and J by 4 bases, with 16 bases left in between. The CDR3 has 16 residues. The CDR3 nucleotides are TGTGCCAGCAGCTTAGGCGCGGGCCGGAATCTAGAGACCCAGTACTTC. Its protein product is CASSLGAGRNLETQYF. The full variable domain, completed using reference TRBV7-8 and TRBJ2-5, is GAGVSQSPRYKVAKRGQDVALRCDPISGHVSLFWYQQALGQGPEFLTYFQNEAQLDKSGLPSDRFFAERPEGSVSTLKIQRTQQEDSAVYLCASSLGAGRNLETQYFGPGTRLLVL.

The chain combines TRBV12-5 with TRBJ2-2; no clear D gene. Germline loops: CDR1 LGHNT, CDR2 FRNRAP. This CDR3 spans 12 amino acids. V dropped 6 bases and J dropped 2 bases, with 4 bases sitting between them. DNA for the CDR3: TGTGCTAGTGGCCATAACACCGGGGAGCTGTTTTTT. It yields the protein CASGHNTGELFF.